This T cell receptor (beta chain) was identified during a study of T cell repertoires in aging, cancer and after chemotherapy. Study findings and constraints: Compared with age-matched healthy donors, untreated hematological or solid cancer patients showed higher blood TCR clonality. Immunological memory after chemotherapy cannot be judged from the repertoire data. Median generation probability rose over the chemotherapy interval in each cancer cohort, suggesting rebound thymic output.

As for this clonotype: Its antigen is not identified.

Germline CDR1 MNHNS, CDR2 SASEGT. V lost 5 bases and J lost 0, with 13 bases in between. This CDR3 comprises 15 residues. Amplification of TCR beta used genomic DNA extracted from peripheral blood. Rearranged V-D-J TRB sequences were amplified with a mixed TRB-A/B primer pool. TCRdb re-derived calls from the multiplex PCR reads in MiXCR, one entry per CDR3 protein. The sample has under 4,000 distinct CDR3 sequences, approximately 30% seen once. The chain links TRBV6-1 to TRBJ2-5, with D tentatively TRBD1 (6 bases). This TCR derives from a human donor with a solid tumor. The sample comprised blood. The CDR3 DNA is TGTGCCAGCAGTAACTACGGGACAAACCAAGAGACCCAGTACTTC. This sequence encodes CASSNYGTNQETQYF.